What follows are 8 T cell receptor beta chains derived from one specimen sequenced in a study of shared clonotypes between healthy human individuals. Sequenced by immunoSEQ multiplex PCR; TCRdb stores in-frame clones only, minus some. Altogether roughly 1,800,000 clones are present, approximately 94% being singletons, with the ten largest covering around 1%. CD45RO-negative, CCR7-positively selected cells formed the naive CD8 fraction, excluding terminally differentiated effector memory CD45RA+ cells. Input material: naive CD8+ T cells sorted from blood. The receptors originated from a man aged 18 to 35 in good health.

The V call is TRBV28, the J call TRBJ2-5, with D perhaps TRBD1 (5 bases). V was shortened by 3 bases and J by 4 bases, with 12 bases between the two germline ends. Germline CDR1 is MDHEN and CDR2 is SYDVKM. There are 14 residues in the CDR3. The CDR3 coding sequence is TGTGCCAGCAGTTTTGGGTGGGGCGGAGAGACCCAGTACTTC. The encoded protein is CASSFGWGGETQYF.

The V gene is TRBV9, the J gene TRBJ2-7; D not certain. Germline lookup yields CDR1 SGDLS and CDR2 YYNGEE. The CDR3 contains 16 residues. The V end was cut by 2 bases, the J end by 3 bases, with 18 bases between. This CDR3 reads CASSVLDASAGYEQYF. The CDR3 coding sequence is TGTGCCAGCAGCGTCCTGGACGCAAGTGCCGGCTACGAGCAGTACTTC.

V is TRBV28 and J is TRBJ2-7; D call uncertain. The V end lost 8 bases, the J end lost 1 base, and 15 bases lay between the germline ends. Germline values: CDR1 MDHEN, CDR2 SYDVKM. The CDR3 has 14 amino acids. The CDR3 nucleotides read TGTGCCAGCCTCTTTAGAAAAGGGTCCTACGAGCAGTACTTC. As protein: CASLFRKGSYEQYF.

The chain employs TRBV9 and TRBJ1-6, with D perhaps matching TRBD1 (5 bases). The germline V gene has CDR1 SGDLS and CDR2 YYNGEE. This CDR3 spans 15 amino acids. V was pared by 0 bases and J by 5 bases, with 9 bases between. CDR3 nucleotide sequence: TGTGCCAGCAGCGTAGGGGCGGGGGATAATTCACCCCTCCACTTT. The encoded protein is CASSVGAGDNSPLHF.

CDR3 nucleotides: TGTGCCAGCTCACCACCGGGACTAGCGATGACAGATACGCAGTATTTT. It yields the protein CASSPPGLAMTDTQYF. This chain connects TRBV18 to TRBJ2-3, with 10 bases aligning to TRBD2. Per germline, CDR1 KGHSH and CDR2 LQKENI. This CDR3 is 16 amino acids long. After removal of 0 bases from V and 3 bases from J, the junction contained 3 bases not matched to a gene. Filled out from reference TRBV18 and TRBJ2-3, the complete variable domain reads NAGVMQNPRHLVRRRGQEARLRCSPMKGHSHVYWYRQLPEEGLKFMVYLQKENIIDESGMPKERFSAEFPKEGPSILRIQQVVRGDSAAYFCASSPPGLAMTDTQYFGPGTRLTVL.

The chain recombines TRBV6-1 with TRBJ2-2; D is perhaps TRBD1 (5 bases). V gave up 1 base and J gave up 3 bases, with 9 bases separating them. Germline CDR1 and CDR2: MNHNS and SASEGT. The CDR3 runs to 15 residues. The CDR3 is CASSEVDSYTGELFF. For the CDR3, the DNA is TGTGCCAGCAGTGAAGTTGACAGTTACACCGGGGAGCTGTTTTTT.

In this sample, this clone turned up a few times. V is TRBV7-9 and J is TRBJ2-7; 7 positions match TRBD1. The CDR3 contains 15 residues. Germline V gene data show CDR1 as SEHNR and CDR2 as FQNEAQ (reference sequence). Trimming took 2 bases from V and 0 from J; bases not matched to a gene: 4. CDR3 nucleotide sequence: TGTGCCAGCAGCTTAACCCGGGACAGCTCCTACGAGCAGTACTTC. Protein sequence: CASSLTRDSSYEQYF. The full variable domain, its missing parts supplied by reference TRBV7-9 and TRBJ2-7, is DTGVSQNPRHKITKRGQNVTFRCDPISEHNRLYWYRQTLGQGPEFLTYFQNEAQLEKSRLLSDRFSAERPKGSFSTLEIQRTEQGDSAMYLCASSLTRDSSYEQYFGPGTRLTVT.

The V call is TRBV6-5, the J call TRBJ2-7, with 7 bases identical to TRBD2. The J segment lost 6 bases and the V segment lost 7 bases, leaving 9 bases of the junction unmatched. The CDR3 covers 13 residues. Germline V gene sequence: CDR1 MNHEY, CDR2 SVGAGI. Here the CDR3 reads CASTYGGGSEQYF. The CDR3 DNA follows: TGTGCCAGCACCTACGGAGGCGGGAGCGAGCAGTACTTC.